The 9 T cell receptor beta chains below come from one sample, sequenced in a study of Tregs in tolerant kidney transplant recipients. Repertoires were generated with immunoSEQ multiplex PCR, while TCRdb's copy carries only in-frame clones and drops some. The table shows fewer than 60,000 clones, with over 80% occurring only once. The nonmyeloablative bone marrow transplants came from related graft donors, with transient mixed chimerism. The material sequenced was CD8+ T cells from blood (PBMCs), taken 24 months after the transplant. These receptors originate from a human patient who received a combined kidney and bone marrow transplant. Some T cells may have originated in the graft donor.

This clone was picked up one time. The rearrangement uses TRBV11-2 and TRBJ2-3; a weak D match, TRBD2 (5 bases). The germline gives CDR1 SGHAT, CDR2 FQNNGV. The CDR3 consists of 15 residues. Trimming pared 1 base from V and 0 bases from J, leaving 8 bases between. Here the CDR3 reads CASSLGGGSTDTQYF. The CDR3 region has the DNA TGTGCCAGCAGCTTAGGTGGCGGGAGCACAGATACGCAGTATTTT.

The rearrangement links TRBV2 to TRBJ2-7; 8 bases are shared with TRBD2. CDR3 length equals 13 residues. Trimming at V came to 8 bases and at J to 1 base, leaving 4 bases not matched to a gene. The germline gives CDR1 SNHLY, CDR2 FYNNEI. The chain's CDR3 is CASLRGESYEQYF. In DNA, the CDR3 is TGTGCCAGCTTGCGGGGGGAGTCCTACGAGCAGTACTTC.

The chain employs TRBV7-9 and TRBJ2-7; D gene ambiguous. V lost 5 bases, J lost 2 bases, and 10 bases lay in between. This CDR3 has 13 amino acids. Germline V lookup: CDR1 SEHNR, CDR2 FQNEAQ (reference sequence). The CDR3 DNA is TGTGCCAGCAGCCTTAGCCCTACCTACGAGCAGTACTTC. This codes for CASSLSPTYEQYF.

This chain uses TRBV7-9 with TRBJ2-5; TRBD1 might be the D (5 bases). CDR3 length: 13 residues. From germline, CDR1 is SEHNR and CDR2 FQNEAQ (reference sequence). V dropped 1 base and J dropped 3 bases, with 6 bases sitting between them. The CDR3, as DNA: TGTGCCAGCAGCTTAGTCAGGGAAGAGACCCAGTACTTC. Translation: CASSLVREETQYF.

The chain is built from TRBV19 and TRBJ2-3; TRBD1 aligns across 9 bases. Germline trimming cut 4 bases from V and 3 bases from J; bases unmatched to any gene: 5. Germline CDR1 and CDR2: LNHDA and SQIVND (reference sequence). The CDR3 contains 15 residues. In DNA, the CDR3 is TGTGCCAGTAGTAAAGGACAGGGGAGGACAGATACGCAGTATTTT. It is translated as CASSKGQGRTDTQYF.

V is TRBV27 and J is TRBJ2-5; 7 positions match TRBD2. CDR1 MNHEY and CDR2 SMNVEV come from the germline V gene (reference sequence). The CDR3 loop spans 12 amino acids. Losses at the gene ends were 6 bases for V and 2 bases for J; bases not matched to a gene: 0. CDR3: CASRRGQETQYF. CDR3 nucleotide sequence: TGTGCCAGCAGGCGGGGGCAAGAGACCCAGTACTTC.

The gene calls are TRBV7-3 and TRBJ1-2; D gene unclear. The V end was cut by 8 bases, the J end by 1 base, with 17 bases between. Germline CDR1 reads SGHTA; CDR2 reads FQGTGA. The CDR3 covers 15 residues. DNA of the CDR3: TGTGCCAGCGGCCCACCCCAGATCTTTAACTATGGCTACACCTTC. It translates to CASGPPQIFNYGYTF.

The rearrangement uses TRBV7-2 and TRBJ2-7; TRBD1 aligns across 7 bases. This CDR3 has 15 amino acids. Germline assignment: CDR1 SGHTA and CDR2 FQGNSA. Trimming removed 4 bases from V and 2 bases from J; junction bases left unmatched: 8. The CDR3 DNA is TGTGCCAGCAGCTCCTGGGACAGCCTAACCTACGAGCAGTACTTC. This gives the protein CASSSWDSLTYEQYF.

This chain's CDR3 is CAARVGQGDLDEQYF. CDR3 DNA: TGTGCCGCCAGGGTCGGGCAGGGCGACCTGGACGAGCAGTACTTC. The V call is TRBV6-1, the J call TRBJ2-7, with D maybe TRBD1 (5 bases). The CDR3 loop spans 15 amino acids. Trimming removed 11 bases from V and 5 bases from J, with 25 bases in between. CDR1 and CDR2 from the germline V gene are MNHNS and SASEGT.